This TCR beta chain was sequenced for a study of regulatory T cells in long-lasting Graves disease. V was trimmed by 4 bases and J by 8 bases, leaving 15 bases between them. The germline CDR1 and CDR2 sequences are LNHDA and SQIVND (reference sequence). CDR3 length: 14 residues. This clonotype was seen only once. Its specificity is unknown. The TCR library was made from RNA extracted from PBMCs. TCRdb ran MiXCR on the reads and lists one entry per CDR3 protein. The table includes about a thousand distinct CDR3 sequences, 80% detected once. Study outcomes and limitations: Persistent patients had a count of shared public clonotypes (around 2,700) that exceeded that of new patients (about 970). Since the sample size was small, accuracy may have been reduced. Favored gene segments in persistent disease were TRBV28, TRBJ1-2 and TRBJ2-5.

The TCR sequence derives from a woman between 25 and 40 years old with Graves disease. The genes are TRBV19 and TRBJ2-4; D is possibly TRBD1 or TRBD2 (5 bases each). This specimen was peripheral blood mononuclear cells (PBMCs), taken with antithyroid drug treatment, in newly diagnosed or persistent Graves disease (not recorded which). The CDR3 DNA reads as TGTGCCAGTAGTAGAACAAGCCGAGGGGACATTCAGTACTTC. Its translation: CASSRTSRGDIQYF.